This T cell receptor (beta chain) was identified during a study of blood T cell repertoires in COVID-19. As for the study in general: Samples representing acute and convalescent COVID-19 were sourced from the United States, Italy and Spain. From T cells, B-cell-depleted T cells, or PBMCs came the material, which was cDNA or gDNA.

Assay: immunoSEQ multiplex PCR; the TCRdb copy retains only in-frame clones and omits some. The sample records fewer than 350,000 clones, 86% being singletons. The junction had 6 bases not matched to a gene; V was cut back by 2 bases and J by 7 bases. Germline CDR1 KGHSH, CDR2 LQKENI. This CDR3 spans 14 amino acids. In assigning cohorts, the study relied on participant-reported clinical history. The TCR comes from a woman aged 40 to 50 with acute COVID-19. V usage is TRBV18 and J usage is TRBJ1-1; TRBD1 matches at 8 bases. Sequencing was done on a sample of PBMCs or T cells enriched from blood (not recorded which). For the CDR3, the DNA is TGTGCCAGCTCACCATCGACAGGGGTGGATGAAGCTTTCTTT. It specifies CASSPSTGVDEAFF.